A single sample is the source of the 32 T cell receptor beta chains below, sequenced in a study of blood T cells in healthy people across ages. Then a second PCR, running about 6 to 12 cycles, was carried out with a sample-barcoded 5' primer and a J-beta primer mix. TCRdb re-derived calls from the 5' RACE reads in MiXCR, one entry per CDR3 protein. The sample holds some 750,000 distinct CDR3 sequences; 22% are singletons and the top ten take 20% to 25%. Sequenced sample: blood. All receptors derive from a man between 70 and 80 years old in good health.

On this clonotype itself: A read error is likely, as this CDR3 ends without the conserved phenylalanine or tryptophan. The V and J genes are TRBV12-3 or TRBV12-4 and TRBJ2-3; 8 bases fit TRBD1. This CDR3 is built from 15 residues. The V segment lost 6 bases and the J segment 4 bases; nucleotides outside the gene matches: 9. CDR3 nucleotides: TGTGCCAGCAGCCCCGGACAGGGTAGCGCAGATACGCAGTATTCT. As protein: CASSPGQGSADTQYS.

This clonotype was observed once. V and J are TRBV15 and TRBJ2-7; D unresolved. The DNA end lines up better with TRBJ2-5; the J call may be wrong. The CDR3 extends over 13 amino acids. From germline, CDR1 is LNHNV and CDR2 YYDKDF (reference sequence). CDR3 residues: CATSRDTEETQYF. The CDR3, as DNA: TGTGCCACCAGCAGAGACACCGAAGAGACCCAGTACTTC.

V and J are TRBV5-1 and TRBJ2-5; a weak D match, TRBD2 (6 bases). Between the trimmed V and J ends, which lost 1 base and 2 bases, there was a span of 15 bases. This CDR3 region has 16 residues. Germline V gene sequence: CDR1 SGHRS, CDR2 YFSETQ. CDR3 nucleotide sequence: TGCGCCAGCAGCTTGCGGGCGGGGTCCAATCAAGAGACCCAGTACTTC. Protein product: CASSLRAGSNQETQYF.

This chain links TRBV12-3 or TRBV12-4 with TRBJ2-4; D is unresolved. Trimming stripped 1 base from V and 2 bases from J, with 15 bases between. This CDR3 has 17 residues. CDR3 loop: CASSLGVPTWSKNIQYF. The CDR3 DNA is TGTGCCAGCAGTTTAGGAGTGCCTACTTGGTCCAAAAACATTCAGTACTTC.

The chain employs TRBV6-2 or TRBV6-3 and TRBJ1-2; the D gene is possibly TRBD1 (5 bases). Trimming shortened V by 0 bases and J by 1 base, and 9 bases separated the two germline ends. This CDR3 is built from 15 residues. Germline assignment: CDR1 MNHEY and CDR2 SVGEGT. CDR3 bases: TGTGCCAGCAGTTACTCGGGACGCCGTAACTATGGCTACACCTTC. Protein: CASSYSGRRNYGYTF.

V is TRBV7-9 and J is TRBJ2-7; 9 bases align to TRBD2. Judging by the DNA end, TRBJ2-5 fits better; the J call may be wrong. Germline assignment: CDR1 SEHNR and CDR2 FQNEAQ (reference sequence). This CDR3 region has 15 residues. The CDR3 reads CASSLLGLAVETQYF. CDR3 bases: TGTGCCAGCAGCTTACTGGGACTAGCAGTGGAGACCCAGTACTTC.

On this clonotype itself: At one end the junction does not follow the germline gene, possibly because of a read error. The genes are TRBV24-1 and TRBJ2-5, with 7 bases that match TRBD2. This CDR3 spans 13 amino acids. The germline gives CDR1 KGHDR, CDR2 SFDVKD. The CDR3 loop reads CVTSEVGGETQYF. In DNA, the CDR3 is TGTGTCACCAGTGAGGTGGGAGGGGAGACCCAGTACTTC.

This clonotype was recorded a few times. The rearrangement joins TRBV10-3 to TRBJ2-7; 11 nucleotides agree with TRBD1. V lost 5 bases and J lost 4; bases outside the gene matches: 4. The CDR3 consists of 14 residues. Germline V gene lookup returns CDR1 ENHRY and CDR2 SYGVKD. CDR3 sequence reads: CAISSGTGGYEQYF. The CDR3 DNA reads TGTGCCATCAGTTCCGGGACAGGGGGATACGAGCAGTACTTC.

In its sample, this clonotype was seen many times. The chain links TRBV29-1 to TRBJ2-1; either TRBD1 or TRBD2 may supply D (5 bases each). V lost 4 bases to trimming and J lost 2 bases, with 12 bases between them. The CDR3 covers 14 residues. The germline gives CDR1 SQVTM, CDR2 ANQGSEA. The CDR3 is CSVVGAGTYNEQFF. Here the CDR3 DNA reads TGCAGCGTTGTTGGGGCGGGCACCTACAATGAGCAGTTCTTC.

This clonotype came up a few times. The J gene is TRBJ2-5, the V gene TRBV2, with 11 positions matching TRBD2. V lost 6 bases, J lost 2 bases, and 5 bases stayed unmatched. Germline lookup yields CDR1 SNHLY and CDR2 FYNNEI. This CDR3 contains 15 residues. The CDR3 is CASRIAGGTQETQYF. CDR3 nucleotides: TGTGCCAGCAGAATAGCGGGAGGGACTCAAGAGACCCAGTACTTC.

The chain combines TRBV12-3 or TRBV12-4 with TRBJ2-1; 11 nucleotides agree with TRBD1. The end of the DNA fits TRBJ2-7 better, so the J call may be wrong. The CDR3 runs to 14 residues. CDR3 DNA sequence: TGTGCCAGCAGGCTCGGACAGGGGGCTTGGGAGCAGTACTTC. It translates to CASRLGQGAWEQYF.

This clonotype was detected a few times. V is TRBV7-9 and J is TRBJ2-3, with D perhaps being TRBD1 or TRBD2 (5 bases each). The germline V gene has CDR1 SEHNR and CDR2 FQNEAQ (reference sequence). This CDR3 comprises 12 residues. V dropped 5 bases and J dropped 15 bases, with 18 bases sitting between them. Here the CDR3 DNA reads TGTGCCAGCAGCGGACTGGGGGAAGTGCAATATTTT. It specifies CASSGLGEVQYF.

V usage is TRBV12-3 or TRBV12-4 and J usage is TRBJ1-1, with TRBD1 matching over 11 bases. V shed 7 bases, J shed 4 bases, and the junction held 17 bases outside the gene matches. CDR3 length: 18 amino acids. Here the CDR3 DNA reads TGTGCCAGCACCCCATCCCCGGGACAGGGGGTACGTGGCACTGAAGCTTTCTTT. Amino acid sequence: CASTPSPGQGVRGTEAFF.

This clonotype has only a few counts. This sequence joins TRBV20-1 and TRBJ2-1, with 9 bases aligning to TRBD2. Germline V gives CDR1 DFQATT, CDR2 SNEGSKA (reference sequence). The CDR3 is made up of 15 amino acids. V gave up 5 bases and J gave up 3 bases; unmatched junction bases: 8. Written as DNA, the CDR3 is TGCAGTGCTCCTGATCTAGCGGGGAGCTACAATGAGCAGTTCTTC. It translates to CSAPDLAGSYNEQFF.

The rearrangement links TRBV7-8 to TRBJ1-1, with D perhaps matching TRBD1 (5 bases). Looked up from germline, CDR1 is SGHVS and CDR2 is FQNEAQ. CDR3 length: 15 residues. The ends were cut back, 4 bases at V and 1 base at J, with 13 bases in the middle. Here the CDR3 DNA reads TGTGCCAGCAGCTCAACGGGACTCCCGAACACTGAAGCTTTCTTT. Residues: CASSSTGLPNTEAFF.

This clonotype was seen a few times. The chain is built from TRBV5-1 and TRBJ1-2; weak D call: TRBD1 (6 bases). CDR3 size: 16 residues. Looked up from germline, CDR1 is SGHRS and CDR2 is YFSETQ. Trimming removed 4 bases from V and 0 bases from J, with 16 bases in between. The CDR3 region has the DNA TGCGCCAGCAGCCCCGGGACAAGGGGATCTAACTATGGCTACACCTTC. It encodes CASSPGTRGSNYGYTF.

Only a few counts were recorded for this clonotype. This sequence joins TRBV4-2 and TRBJ2-3; no firm D call. Germline-derived CDR1 and CDR2 are LGHNA and YNFKEQ. The CDR3 sequence is 16 residues long. Trimming pared 1 base from V and 1 base from J, leaving 12 bases between. CDR3 residues: CASSQVASRGTDTQYF. The CDR3 region has the DNA TGTGCCAGCAGCCAAGTGGCTAGTCGGGGCACAGATACGCAGTATTTT.

The chain recombines TRBV12-3 or TRBV12-4 with TRBJ1-1; no clear D. The CDR3 covers 14 residues. The V end lost 3 bases, the J end lost 1 base, and 9 bases lay between the germline ends. Here the CDR3 DNA reads TGTGCCAGCAGTTTGCCCCGTCCGAACACTGAAGCTTTCTTT. Encoded protein: CASSLPRPNTEAFF.

This clonotype was observed at least ten times. The chain employs TRBV12-3 or TRBV12-4 and TRBJ1-2, with 9 nucleotides matching TRBD1. The junction had 9 bases not matched to a gene; V was cut back by 10 bases and J by 6 bases. This CDR3 has 13 residues. The CDR3 coding sequence is TGTGCCACTCGGGGGGACAGGGCTGATGGCTACACCTTC. This sequence encodes CATRGDRADGYTF.

This clonotype came up a few times. The rearrangement joins TRBV7-2 to TRBJ1-5; the D gene is possibly TRBD1 (5 bases). The V end lost 5 bases, the J end lost 3 bases, and 11 bases lay between the germline ends. Germline assignment: CDR1 SGHTA and CDR2 FQGNSA. The CDR3 is 14 residues long. The CDR3 DNA follows: TGTGCCAGCAGCGAAAGACAGTCCAATCAGCCCCAGCATTTT. The encoded protein is CASSERQSNQPQHF.

The chain couples TRBV5-1 to TRBJ1-1; D not resolved. Germline loops: CDR1 SGHRS, CDR2 YFSETQ. This CDR3 is 16 amino acids long. V was shortened by 4 bases and J by 4 bases, with 20 bases between the two germline ends. The CDR3, as DNA: TGCGCCAGCAGCCCGACCTCCTTGGCTAGGAGCACTGAAGCTTTCTTT. This translates into CASSPTSLARSTEAFF.

There are a few counts of this clonotype. The chain uses TRBV12-3 or TRBV12-4 and TRBJ1-6; TRBD1 is a possible D gene (5 bases). The V end was cut by 3 bases, the J end by 10 bases, with 13 bases between. The CDR3 contains 14 residues. DNA of the CDR3: TGTGCCAGCAGTTTGAGGGGCGCGGAATCACCCCTCCACTTT. Translated: CASSLRGAESPLHF.

This clonotype occurred a few times. The gene calls are TRBV18 and TRBJ1-1; D not certain. The CDR3 extends over 13 amino acids. V lost 3 bases and J 7 bases, leaving 12 bases between the germline ends. Germline lookup yields CDR1 KGHSH and CDR2 LQKENI. The DNA of the CDR3 is TGTGCCAGCTCACCCGGGATATCAGGTGAAGCTTTCTTT. Translation gives CASSPGISGEAFF. Based on the CDR3 plus reference TRBV18 and TRBJ1-1, the full variable domain is NAGVMQNPRHLVRRRGQEARLRCSPMKGHSHVYWYRQLPEEGLKFMVYLQKENIIDESGMPKERFSAEFPKEGPSILRIQQVVRGDSAAYFCASSPGISGEAFFGQGTRLTVV.

Points on this clonotype: One end of the junction does not line up with germline, which may come from a read error. The CDR3 DNA is TGCGCCAGCTCCATCCGGGACAGGGCGCAATTAGCCAAAAACATTCAGTACTTT. It yields the protein CASSIRDRAQLAKNIQYF. V usage is TRBV10-2 and J usage is TRBJ2-4; TRBD1 aligns across 9 bases. CDR3 length equals 18 residues. CDR1 and CDR2 from the germline V gene are WSHSY and SAAADI.

On this clonotype: Its ends do not fully match the called genes, so a read error is possible. The chain recombines TRBV12-3 or TRBV12-4 with TRBJ2-3; tentative D call: TRBD2 (5 bases). CDR3 length equals 16 residues. The CDR3, as DNA: TGTGCCAGCAGTTTAGGAGGAGATCCTAGCACAGATGCGCAGTATTTT. Translation gives CASSLGGDPSTDAQYF.

At least ten counts were recorded for this clonotype. This chain uses TRBV7-9 with TRBJ1-5; D uncertain. Trimming removed 1 base from V and 3 bases from J, with 4 bases in between. Germline values: CDR1 SEHNR, CDR2 FQNEAQ (reference sequence). The CDR3 totals 13 residues. This CDR3 is CASSLGVNQPQHF. The CDR3, as DNA: TGTGCCAGCAGCTTAGGGGTCAATCAGCCCCAGCATTTT.

The chain combines TRBV9 with TRBJ2-6, with TRBD2 as a possible D gene (5 bases). The CDR3 is 21 residues long. Germline-derived CDR1 and CDR2 are SGDLS and YYNGEE. V was pared by 3 bases and J by 0 bases, with 25 bases between. In DNA form, the CDR3 reads TGTGCCAGCAGCGGAGGAGTACTAGTTGGCCCCCCGCCCTCTGGGGCCAACGTCCTGACTTTC. Its translation: CASSGGVLVGPPPSGANVLTF.

This clonotype was seen a handful of times. The V and J genes are TRBV29-1 and TRBJ2-3; TRBD2 matches at 9 bases. The CDR3 contains 14 residues. CDR1 SQVTM and CDR2 ANQGSEA come from the germline V gene. With V trimmed by 3 bases and J by 10 bases, 11 bases remained unmatched. The CDR3 coding sequence is TGCAGCGTTGAGGCTGTAGCGGGGGAAGGTGCGCAGTATTTT. Amino acid sequence: CSVEAVAGEGAQYF.

V and J are TRBV27 and TRBJ2-2; 8 nucleotides agree with TRBD2. Trimming took 3 bases from V and 5 from J; bases not matched to a gene: 2. This CDR3 has 14 residues. Germline V CDR1 and CDR2: MNHEY, SMNVEV (reference sequence). For the CDR3, the DNA is TGTGCCAGCAGTTTCTCGGGGGGGACCGGGGAGCTGTTTTTT. It translates to CASSFSGGTGELFF.

This clonotype was counted a few times. The chain carries TRBV3-1 and TRBJ1-2; no clear D. Germline CDR1 reads LGHDT; CDR2 reads YNNKEL (reference sequence). This CDR3 contains 15 residues. V was cut by 0 bases and J by 5 bases, with 13 bases left in between. The CDR3 DNA reads as TGTGCCAGCAGCCAAGATTTCGTGGCCGTTTATGGCTACACCTTC. Translation: CASSQDFVAVYGYTF.

The CDR3 is CASSLGKDLSEMYEQYF. DNA for the CDR3: TGTGCCAGCAGCTTGGGAAAGGACCTTAGCGAGATGTACGAGCAGTACTTC. The chain employs TRBV5-6 and TRBJ2-7, with D possibly matching TRBD2 (5 bases). The germline V and J ends were trimmed by 0 bases and 4 bases, with 20 bases remaining between them. The V gene's germline CDR1 is SGHDT and CDR2 YYEEEE. This CDR3 region has 17 residues.

V is TRBV12-3 or TRBV12-4 and J is TRBJ2-7, with TRBD1 matching over 8 bases. V lost 3 bases and J lost 2; bases outside the gene matches: 15. The CDR3 covers 18 residues. The CDR3 DNA is TGTGCCAGCAGTTTGGGGGGACCGAGGGACAGGCGCCCCTACGAGCAGTACTTC. It codes for CASSLGGPRDRRPYEQYF.